Each of the 21 T cell receptor beta chains below was sequenced from the same sample in a study of graft-versus-host responses after intestinal transplantation. The antigens these receptors bind are not known. Assay: immunoSEQ multiplex PCR; the TCRdb copy retains only in-frame clones and omits some. The sample contains tens of thousands of clones, 90% to 95% of which appear only once. The sequencing used unstimulated CD8+ T cells sorted from spleen or lymph node cells, collected before intestinal transplant. The receptors here all came from a human donor who received an intestinal transplant.

This clone has a handful of counts. This chain links TRBV2 with TRBJ2-6; 7 bases are shared with TRBD1. J gave up 0 bases and V 11 bases, and 13 bases lay outside the gene matches. The CDR3 runs 17 residues. Germline V gene sequence: CDR1 SNHLY, CDR2 FYNNEI. The CDR3 nucleotides are TGTGCCTCGTACCGGGACAGTTTTATCTCTGGGGCCAACGTCCTGACTTTC. It is translated as CASYRDSFISGANVLTF. Looking up the rest from reference TRBV2 and TRBJ2-6 gives the full variable domain: EPEVTQTPSHQVTQMGQEVILRCVPISNHLYFYWYRQILGQKVEFLVSFYNNEISEKSEIFDDQFSVERPDGSNFTLKIRSTKLEDSAMYFCASYRDSFISGANVLTFGAGSRLTVL.

Points on this clone: The junction does not match germline at one end; this may be a read error. This chain links TRBV6-5 with TRBJ2-1; weak D call: TRBD1 (6 bases). Germline V gene sequence: CDR1 MNHEY, CDR2 SVGAGI. CDR3 length equals 16 residues. CDR3 in amino acids: CANSYSWSGVDNEQFF. In DNA, the CDR3 is TGTGCCAACAGTTACTCGTGGTCAGGGGTGGACAATGAGCAGTTCTTC.

The rearrangement uses TRBV11-2 and TRBJ2-7; 11 positions match TRBD2. V dropped 0 bases and J dropped 3; count of bases not matched to a gene: 4. Germline CDR1 is SGHAT and CDR2 is FQNNGV. The CDR3 length is 16 residues. CDR3 DNA sequence: TGTGCCAGCAGCTTAGAGATTAGCGGGAGGGACTACGAGCAGTACTTC. Amino acids: CASSLEISGRDYEQYF.

The chain couples TRBV20-1 to TRBJ2-1; D is unresolved. Germline CDR1 is DFQATT and CDR2 is SNEGSKA (reference sequence). Trimming pared 5 bases from V and 6 bases from J, leaving 8 bases between. The length of the CDR3 is 11 residues. In DNA, the CDR3 is TGCAGTGCTTTAGAGATCAATGAGCAGTTCTTC. Its protein is CSALEINEQFF.

V and J are TRBV19 and TRBJ2-5, with D possibly matching TRBD2 (6 bases). Matching the DNA end better, TRBJ2-7 makes the J call doubtful. The CDR3 runs 14 residues. CDR1 and CDR2 from the germline V gene are LNHDA and SQIVND (reference sequence). CDR3 in amino acids: CASSIRGSSYEQYF. In nucleotides, the CDR3 is TGTGCCAGTAGTATCCGGGGGAGCTCCTACGAGCAGTACTTC.

This clone occurred once. This chain links TRBV9 with TRBJ1-2; D is ambiguous. The V and J ends lost 3 bases and 8 bases respectively, with 14 bases between them. The CDR3 sequence is 13 residues long. The germline V gene has CDR1 SGDLS and CDR2 YYNGEE. CDR3 coding DNA: TGTGCCAGCAGCGGACATCCTGGCGGGGGCTACACCTTC. Its protein is CASSGHPGGGYTF. Based on the CDR3 plus reference TRBV9 and TRBJ1-2, the full variable domain is DSGVTQTPKHLITATGQRVTLRCSPRSGDLSVYWYQQSLDQGLQFLIQYYNGEERAKGNILERFSAQQFPDLHSELNLSSLELGDSALYFCASSGHPGGGYTFGSGTRLTVV.

V usage is TRBV5-6 and J usage is TRBJ1-1, with a tentative D call TRBD1 (6 bases). V lost 4 bases and J lost 7, with 8 bases in between. The CDR3 totals 11 residues. CDR1 is SGHDT and CDR2 is YYEEEE in the germline V gene. This CDR3 reads CASSAGDEAFF. In nucleotides, the CDR3 is TGTGCCAGCAGCGCAGGGGATGAAGCTTTCTTT.

The V call is TRBV5-6, the J call TRBJ2-4; 7 bases fit TRBD2. The germline V gene has CDR1 SGHDT and CDR2 YYEEEE. There are 16 residues in the CDR3. V shed 6 bases, J shed 9 bases, and the junction held 18 bases outside the gene matches. This CDR3 reads CASINMLAAPRGIQYF. CDR3 nucleotide sequence: TGTGCCAGCATCAACATGCTAGCGGCACCCCGGGGCATTCAGTACTTC.

The V and J genes are TRBV5-1 and TRBJ2-1; D may be TRBD2 (5 bases). The germline CDR1 and CDR2 sequences are SGHRS and YFSETQ. The germline V and J ends were trimmed by 0 bases and 9 bases, with 7 bases remaining between them. This CDR3 has 12 amino acids. In DNA form, the CDR3 reads TGCGCCAGCAGCTTGGATGGAGGTGAGCAGTTCTTC. Translating it yields CASSLDGGEQFF.

This clone was recorded once. The rearrangement links TRBV7-9 to TRBJ1-4; D possibly corresponds to TRBD1 (6 bases). The V end was cut by 3 bases, the J end by 8 bases, with 16 bases between. Germline CDR1 and CDR2: SEHNR and FQNEAQ (reference sequence). This CDR3 spans 15 amino acids. CDR3 nucleotide sequence: TGTGCCAGCAGCTTGGCCTCAGGGGCCCGGGAAAAACTGTTTTTT. Encoded protein: CASSLASGAREKLFF.

This clone was seen only once. V and J are TRBV5-1 and TRBJ2-7, with 8 bases that match TRBD1. V was clipped by 3 bases and J by 2 bases; unmatched bases: 4. This CDR3 is built from 14 residues. Germline loops: CDR1 SGHRS, CDR2 YFSETQ. The CDR3, as DNA: TGCGCCAGCAGCTCTCCGGACAGGGCCTACGAGCAGTACTTC. This translates into CASSSPDRAYEQYF.

V and J are TRBV21-1 and TRBJ1-2; TRBD1 is the table's D call, not checked against the DNA. TRBV21-1 is classified as a pseudogene. This CDR3 contains 15 residues. In DNA form, the CDR3 reads TGTGCCAGCAGCAAAGCGCATTTACAGTTCGGTGGCTACACCTTC. It encodes CASSKAHLQFGGYTF.

This sequence joins TRBV27 and TRBJ2-5, with TRBD2 identical over 8 bases. The V gene's germline CDR1 is MNHEY and CDR2 SMNVEV (reference sequence). Trimming cost V 5 bases and J 3 bases; bases outside gene matches: 8. CDR3 length: 15 amino acids. CDR3 amino acids: CASSPKPGLEETQYF. In DNA form, the CDR3 reads TGTGCCAGCAGTCCGAAACCGGGACTAGAAGAGACCCAGTACTTC.

V usage is TRBV5-5 and J usage is TRBJ1-1; TRBD1 matches at 9 bases. Germline values: CDR1 SGHKS, CDR2 YYEKEE (reference sequence). Unmatched junction bases numbered 3, after V lost 2 bases and J lost 1 base. This CDR3 region has 15 residues. Here the CDR3 DNA reads TGTGCCAGCAGCTTCCTGGGACAGGGGAACACTGAAGCTTTCTTT. Protein product: CASSFLGQGNTEAFF.

The chain links TRBV5-1 to TRBJ2-1; D unresolved. The V gene lost 4 bases and the J gene lost 7 bases, with 9 bases spanning the gap. Per germline, CDR1 SGHRS and CDR2 YFSETQ. CDR3 length: 12 residues. CDR3 DNA: TGCGCCAGCAGCATGGCCGGGAATGAGCAGTTCTTC. This translates into CASSMAGNEQFF.

The sample holds one count of this clone. The chain has TRBV29-1 and TRBJ2-7; perhaps TRBD2 as D (5 bases). CDR3 length: 12 amino acids. Germline CDR1 reads SQVTM; CDR2 reads ANQGSEA. V was trimmed by 4 bases and J by 2 bases, leaving 9 bases between them. The CDR3 nucleotides are TGCAGCGTTGTCCCGGGAACCTACGAGCAGTACTTC. This sequence encodes CSVVPGTYEQYF.

Only one count was recorded for this clone. This sequence joins TRBV30 and TRBJ1-5; D not certain. V was pared by 2 bases and J by 4 bases, with 12 bases between. The CDR3 spans 14 residues. Germline V gene lookup returns CDR1 GTSNPN and CDR2 SVGIG (reference sequence). This CDR3 is CAWSLAAGNQPQHF. The DNA for the CDR3 is TGTGCCTGGAGTTTGGCCGCGGGAAATCAGCCCCAGCATTTT.

CDR3 in amino acids: CASSPGEIVNTEAFF. The CDR3 nucleotides are TGTGCCAGCTCGCCCGGTGAAATTGTGAACACTGAAGCTTTCTTT. The chain joins TRBV18 to TRBJ1-1; D gene uncertain. Per germline, CDR1 KGHSH and CDR2 LQKENI. V was trimmed by 6 bases and J by 0 bases, leaving 14 bases between them. This CDR3 has 15 amino acids.

The genes are TRBV27 and TRBJ2-7; TRBD1 matches 7 bases. The CDR3 runs to 14 residues. The J segment lost 2 bases and the V segment lost 5 bases, leaving 6 bases of the junction unmatched. Germline V gene lookup returns CDR1 MNHEY and CDR2 SMNVEV (reference sequence). The DNA of the CDR3 is TGTGCCAGCAGTCTAGGGACAGCCCCCTACGAGCAGTACTTC. It is translated as CASSLGTAPYEQYF.

V and J are TRBV7-9 and TRBJ1-2; D call uncertain. The CDR3 is 15 residues long. The germline V and J ends were trimmed by 5 bases and 6 bases, with 19 bases remaining between them. Looked up from germline, CDR1 is SEHNR and CDR2 is FQNEAQ (reference sequence). The CDR3 reads CASSTTTVWPDGYTF. In DNA form, the CDR3 reads TGTGCCAGCAGCACCACCACAGTGTGGCCGGATGGCTACACCTTC.

The chain uses TRBV27 and TRBJ2-1, with D possibly matching TRBD2 (6 bases). The length of the CDR3 is 14 residues. Germline CDR1 reads MNHEY; CDR2 reads SMNVEV (reference sequence). Trimming left V 7 bases short and J 4 bases short, with 14 bases between. The CDR3, as DNA: TGTGCCAGCAAACCCGGGACTGGTTACAATGAGCAGTTCTTC. It translates to CASKPGTGYNEQFF.